The 3 T cell receptor beta chains given below trace back to one sample, sequenced in a study of STAT3 mutations in large granular lymphocyte leukemia. Study results and limitations: At least one immunodominant TCR beta clonotype appeared in every T-cell large granular lymphocyte leukemia patient.

No antigen has been assigned to these receptors. Sequencing was performed with immunoSEQ multiplex PCR; in TCRdb, only in-frame clones are kept and a portion is missing. The data show 2,000 to 3,000 clones, about 33% seen once. Material for sequencing was PBMCs. These TCRs come from a human donor with T large granular lymphocyte leukemia. Some clones in this sample may be carry-over from other donors' samples.

The sample holds a few counts of this clone. The chain uses TRBV29-1 and TRBJ1-5, with a weak D call TRBD1 (6 bases). The V gene lost 4 bases and the J gene lost 4 bases, with 11 bases spanning the gap. Germline V gives CDR1 SQVTM, CDR2 ANQGSEA. The CDR3 contains 13 residues. For the CDR3, the DNA is TGCAGCGTTGGCGGGACACAGAATCAGCCCCAGCATTTT. Protein sequence: CSVGGTQNQPQHF.

This clone turned up a few times. The CDR3 coding sequence is TGTGCCAGCAGCTCCGGACAGGGGCGGTTGAGTGGCTACACCTTC. Translating it yields CASSSGQGRLSGYTF. The chain combines TRBV7-9 with TRBJ1-2, with 9 bases lining up with TRBD1. Trimming at V came to 4 bases and at J to 7 bases, leaving 10 bases not matched to a gene. Germline values: CDR1 SEHNR, CDR2 FQNEAQ (reference sequence). The CDR3 extends over 15 amino acids.

The rearrangement joins TRBV18 to TRBJ1-1; D is uncertain. Germline V gene sequence: CDR1 KGHSH, CDR2 LQKENI. CDR3 length: 15 amino acids. V was pared by 2 bases and J by 3 bases, with 13 bases between. The DNA for the CDR3 is TGTGCCAGCTCACCAGGCAGAACAGTGGACACTGAAGCTTTCTTT. Translating it yields CASSPGRTVDTEAFF.